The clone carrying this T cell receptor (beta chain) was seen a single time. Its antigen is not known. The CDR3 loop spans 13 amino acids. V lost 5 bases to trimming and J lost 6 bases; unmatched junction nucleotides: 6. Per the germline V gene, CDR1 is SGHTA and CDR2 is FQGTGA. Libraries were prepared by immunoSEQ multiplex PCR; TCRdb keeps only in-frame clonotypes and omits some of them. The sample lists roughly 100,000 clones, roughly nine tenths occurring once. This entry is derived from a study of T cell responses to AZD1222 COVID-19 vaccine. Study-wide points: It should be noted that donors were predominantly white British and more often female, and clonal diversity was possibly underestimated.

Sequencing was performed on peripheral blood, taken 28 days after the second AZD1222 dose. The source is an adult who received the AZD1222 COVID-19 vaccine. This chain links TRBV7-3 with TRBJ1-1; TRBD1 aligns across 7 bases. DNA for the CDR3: TGTGCCAGCAGCGAAAACAGGGGCGCTGAAGCTTTCTTT. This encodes CASSENRGAEAFF.